The rows below give T cell receptor beta chains drawn from one sample of a study of blood T cells in healthy people across ages. TCRdb re-analysed the 5' RACE reads in MiXCR, keeping a single row per CDR3 protein. The table records some 1.6 million distinct CDR3 sequences, about 32% of them present only once. Specimen: blood. Receptors originate from a woman younger than 45 in good health. Each CDR3 is given without its conserved first and last residue.

v_call cdr3_aa
TRBV20-1 SASSYLVAEQETQY
TRBV7-7 ASSLDWQETQY
TRBV5-1 ASSPRETLDPYEQY
TRBV27 ASSHPADTQY
TRBV13 ASSLGDTGFGEQY
TRBV29-1 SVEDLREQFNEKLF
TRBV10-2 ASSPGLAGGLQKTQY
TRBV24-1 ATSDPPSYEQY
TRBV6-2/TRBV6-3 ASSYRLPTDTQY
TRBV12-3/TRBV12-4 ASSPFEPGNTEAF
TRBV24-1 ATSDRTSLTDTQY
TRBV10-3 AINDRDTYEQY
TRBV7-9 ASSPGGDSIYGYT
TRBV7-6 ASSPPTGVSSEQY
TRBV29-1 SGQGGGTEQF
TRBV2 ASSDAGVETQY
TRBV12-3/TRBV12-4 ASSFGSEVQY
TRBV2 ASRPGQGIGKLF
TRBV18 ASSPHSTHYNTQY
TRBV7-6 ASSLAENRGTYNEQF
TRBV12-3/TRBV12-4 ASTGDYNEQF
TRBV11-2 ASSHEPGAYSPLH
TRBV2 ASSELGQWSLRSAF
TRBV5-1 ASSLNDRGETQY
TRBV28 ASSFSHQETQY
TRBV15 ATSRDLFPGGQETQY
TRBV10-3 AISRKNGLAAFQETQY
TRBV5-6 ASSTGGRWETQY
TRBV28 ASSFGTGFYEQY
TRBV25-1 ASSEYKDSSTGELF
TRBV6-5 ASRRQQNTEAF
TRBV28 ASSPDPKDYGYT
TRBV25-1 ASRPYGVAGYT
TRBV20-1 SARAYQETQY
TRBV27 ASGWATDTQY
TRBV6-6 ASSYSLRGADQETQY
TRBV2 ASGTSGGRETQY
TRBV20-1 SARDRQTYNEQF
TRBV10-3 AISRQGYPQETQY
TRBV20-1 SAPRGSHGYT